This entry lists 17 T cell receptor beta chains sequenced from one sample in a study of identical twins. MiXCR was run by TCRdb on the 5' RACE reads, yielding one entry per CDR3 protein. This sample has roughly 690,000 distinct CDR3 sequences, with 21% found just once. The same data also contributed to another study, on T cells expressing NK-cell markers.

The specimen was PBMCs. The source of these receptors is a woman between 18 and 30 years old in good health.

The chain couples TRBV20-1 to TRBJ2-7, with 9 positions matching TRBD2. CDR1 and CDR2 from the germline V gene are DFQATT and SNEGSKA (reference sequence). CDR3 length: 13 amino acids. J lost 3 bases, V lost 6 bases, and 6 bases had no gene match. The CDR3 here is CSAYLRGGYEQYF. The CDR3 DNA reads TGCAGTGCCTACTTGCGGGGGGGCTACGAGCAGTACTTC.

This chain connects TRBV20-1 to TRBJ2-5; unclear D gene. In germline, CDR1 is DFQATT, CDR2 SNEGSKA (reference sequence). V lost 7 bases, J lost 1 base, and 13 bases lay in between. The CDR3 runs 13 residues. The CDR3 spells CSVSLGPQETQYF. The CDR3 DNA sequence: TGCAGTGTTAGTTTAGGGCCCCAAGAGACCCAGTACTTC.

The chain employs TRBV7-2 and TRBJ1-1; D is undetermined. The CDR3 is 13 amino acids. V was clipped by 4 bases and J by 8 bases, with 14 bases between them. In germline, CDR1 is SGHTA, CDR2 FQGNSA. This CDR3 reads CASSSDLREEAFF. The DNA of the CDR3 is TGTGCCAGCAGCTCAGACCTCAGAGAGGAAGCTTTCTTT.

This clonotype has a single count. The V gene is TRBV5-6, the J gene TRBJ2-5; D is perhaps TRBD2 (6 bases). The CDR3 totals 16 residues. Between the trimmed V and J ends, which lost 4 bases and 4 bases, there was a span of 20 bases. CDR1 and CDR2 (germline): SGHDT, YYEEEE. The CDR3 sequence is CASSPPGKWRGETQYF. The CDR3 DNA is TGTGCCAGCAGCCCACCCGGCAAGTGGCGGGGAGAGACCCAGTACTTC.

The CDR3 is CASSRQGRDEKLFF. The CDR3 DNA reads as TGTGCCAGCAGCCGACAGGGGAGGGATGAAAAACTGTTTTTT. The chain employs TRBV27 and TRBJ1-4; 8 bases agree with TRBD1. Germline-derived CDR1 and CDR2 are MNHEY and SMNVEV (reference sequence). The junction had 6 bases not matched to a gene; V was cut back by 6 bases and J by 6 bases. The CDR3 contains 14 residues. Full variable domain (missing parts from reference TRBV27 and TRBJ1-4): EAQVTQNPRYLITVTGKKLTVTCSQNMNHEYMSWYRQDPGLGLRQIYYSMNVEVTDKGDVPEGYKVSRKEKRNFPLILESPSPNQTSLYFCASSRQGRDEKLFFGSGTQLSVL.

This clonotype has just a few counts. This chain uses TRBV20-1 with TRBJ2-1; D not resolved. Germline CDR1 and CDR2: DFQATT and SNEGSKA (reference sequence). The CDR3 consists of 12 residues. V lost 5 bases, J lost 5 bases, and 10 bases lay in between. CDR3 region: CSACHRDNEQFF. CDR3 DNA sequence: TGCAGTGCTTGCCACAGAGACAATGAGCAGTTCTTC.

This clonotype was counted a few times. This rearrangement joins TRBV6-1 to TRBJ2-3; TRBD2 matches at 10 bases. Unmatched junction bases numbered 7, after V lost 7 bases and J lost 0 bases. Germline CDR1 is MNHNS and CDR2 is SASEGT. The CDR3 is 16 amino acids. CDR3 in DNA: TGTGCCAGCATAATACTAGCGGGACGTAGCACAGATACGCAGTATTTT. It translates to CASIILAGRSTDTQYF.

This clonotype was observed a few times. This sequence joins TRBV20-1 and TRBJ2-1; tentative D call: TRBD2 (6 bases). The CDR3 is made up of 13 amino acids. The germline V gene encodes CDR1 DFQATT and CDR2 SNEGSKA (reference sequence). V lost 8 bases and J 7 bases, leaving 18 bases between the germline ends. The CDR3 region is CSCARRVHNEQFF. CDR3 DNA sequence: TGCAGTTGTGCGCGGAGGGTACATAATGAGCAGTTCTTC.

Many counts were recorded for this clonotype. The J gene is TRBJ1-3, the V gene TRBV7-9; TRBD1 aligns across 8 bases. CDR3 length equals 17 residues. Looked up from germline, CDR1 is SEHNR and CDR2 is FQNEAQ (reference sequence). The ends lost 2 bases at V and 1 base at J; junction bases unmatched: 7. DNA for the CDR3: TGTGCCAGCAGCTTACATCCCACAGGGGGATCTGGAAACACCATATATTTT. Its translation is CASSLHPTGGSGNTIYF.

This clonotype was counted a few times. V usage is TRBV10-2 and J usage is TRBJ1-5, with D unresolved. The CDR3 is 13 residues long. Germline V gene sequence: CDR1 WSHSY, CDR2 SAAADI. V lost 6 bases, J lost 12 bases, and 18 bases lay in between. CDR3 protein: CASSDDRYDLQHF. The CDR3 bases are TGCGCCAGCAGCGACGATCGGTACGATCTCCAGCATTTT.

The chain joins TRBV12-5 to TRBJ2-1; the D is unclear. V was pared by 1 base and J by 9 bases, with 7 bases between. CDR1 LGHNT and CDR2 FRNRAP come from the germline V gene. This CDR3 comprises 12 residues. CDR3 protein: CASGLEWGEQFF. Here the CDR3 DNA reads TGTGCTAGTGGTTTGGAGTGGGGTGAGCAGTTCTTC.

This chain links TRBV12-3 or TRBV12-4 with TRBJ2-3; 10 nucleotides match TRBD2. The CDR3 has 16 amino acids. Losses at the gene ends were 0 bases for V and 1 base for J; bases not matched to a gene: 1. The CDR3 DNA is TGTGCCAGCAGTTTAGCTAGCGGGAGGCGCACAGATACGCAGTATTTT. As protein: CASSLASGRRTDTQYF.

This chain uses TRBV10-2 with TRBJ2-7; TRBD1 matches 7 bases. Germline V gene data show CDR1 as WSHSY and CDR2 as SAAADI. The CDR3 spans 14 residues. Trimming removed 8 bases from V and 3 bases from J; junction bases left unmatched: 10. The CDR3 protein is CASLGQRGLYEQYF. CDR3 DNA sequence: TGCGCCAGCCTGGGCCAAAGGGGGCTCTACGAGCAGTACTTC.

The CDR3 region is CASSSPGLPEYYNEQFF. In DNA form, the CDR3 reads TGTGCCAGCAGTTCCCCCGGACTACCCGAGTACTACAATGAGCAGTTCTTC. The chain uses TRBV6-5 and TRBJ2-1; TRBD2 might be the D (6 bases). V shed 4 bases and J shed 3 bases, with 19 bases lying between them. Germline V gives CDR1 MNHEY, CDR2 SVGAGI. The CDR3 is 17 residues long.

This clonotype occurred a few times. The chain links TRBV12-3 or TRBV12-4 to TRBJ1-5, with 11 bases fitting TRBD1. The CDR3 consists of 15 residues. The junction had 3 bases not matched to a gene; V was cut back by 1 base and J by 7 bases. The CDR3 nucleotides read TGTGCCAGCAGTTTAGGGGACAGGGGGGGACAGCCCCAGCATTTT. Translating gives CASSLGDRGGQPQHF.

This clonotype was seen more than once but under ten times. For the CDR3, the DNA is TGCGCCAGCAGCTTAGCCCTCAGGAGTAACGAGCAGTACTTC. As protein: CASSLALRSNEQYF. The chain uses TRBV5-1 and TRBJ2-7, with D unclear. This CDR3 region has 14 residues. V lost 2 bases, J lost 5 bases, and 14 bases lay in between. From germline, CDR1 is SGHRS and CDR2 YFSETQ. Variable domain in full (rest from reference TRBV5-1 and TRBJ2-7): KAGVTQTPRYLIKTRGQQVTLSCSPISGHRSVSWYQQTPGQGLQFLFEYFSETQRNKGNFPGRFSGRQFSNSRSEMNVSTLELGDSALYLCASSLALRSNEQYFGPGTRLTVT.

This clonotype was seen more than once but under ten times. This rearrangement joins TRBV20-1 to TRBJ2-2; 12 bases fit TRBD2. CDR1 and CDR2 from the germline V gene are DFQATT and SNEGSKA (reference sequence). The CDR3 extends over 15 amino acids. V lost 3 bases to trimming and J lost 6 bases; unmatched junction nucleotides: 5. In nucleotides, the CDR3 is TGCAGTGCTAGGACTAGCGGGAGAAGGGCCGGGGAGCTGTTTTTT. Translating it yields CSARTSGRRAGELFF.